The T cell receptor (beta chain) under discussion was sequenced for a study of OX40 agonist ivuxolimab in advanced cancers. This clone was observed once. Germline lookup yields CDR1 MNHNS and CDR2 SASEGT. V lost 4 bases to trimming and J lost 10 bases; unmatched junction nucleotides: 12. This CDR3 has 15 residues. Clones were read by immunoSEQ multiplex PCR, and TCRdb kept only the in-frame ones, dropping some. This table has 50,000 or so clones, approximately 90% appearing once. V usage is TRBV6-1 and J usage is TRBJ2-1, with 8 positions matching TRBD2. The TCR comes from an adult with an advanced solid tumor such as melanoma, head and neck, liver or kidney cancer. The sequenced sample was CD4+ or CD8+ T cells sorted from blood, obtained in a trial of the OX40 agonist ivuxolimab. The DNA for the CDR3 is TGTGCCAGCAGTGGAAGGATTTCGAAGCGGGAGGAGCAGTTCTTC. Translation gives CASSGRISKREEQFF.